This TCR beta chain stems from a study of T cell responses to AZD1222 COVID-19 vaccine. Germline loops: CDR1 SGHNT, CDR2 YYREEE (reference sequence). V was cut by 1 base and J by 4 bases, with 6 bases left in between. The CDR3 length is 13 residues. Clones were sequenced by immunoSEQ multiplex PCR, and TCRdb holds only the in-frame ones, with some missing. The sample records fewer than 120,000 clones, around nine tenths being singletons. The chain recombines TRBV5-4 with TRBJ2-1; D unclear. The sequences come from peripheral blood, collected 28 days after the second AZD1222 dose. The clonotype was recovered from an adult who received the AZD1222 COVID-19 vaccine. The CDR3 spells CASSLIRYNEQFF. The CDR3 nucleotides are TGTGCCAGCAGCTTGATACGATACAATGAGCAGTTCTTC.